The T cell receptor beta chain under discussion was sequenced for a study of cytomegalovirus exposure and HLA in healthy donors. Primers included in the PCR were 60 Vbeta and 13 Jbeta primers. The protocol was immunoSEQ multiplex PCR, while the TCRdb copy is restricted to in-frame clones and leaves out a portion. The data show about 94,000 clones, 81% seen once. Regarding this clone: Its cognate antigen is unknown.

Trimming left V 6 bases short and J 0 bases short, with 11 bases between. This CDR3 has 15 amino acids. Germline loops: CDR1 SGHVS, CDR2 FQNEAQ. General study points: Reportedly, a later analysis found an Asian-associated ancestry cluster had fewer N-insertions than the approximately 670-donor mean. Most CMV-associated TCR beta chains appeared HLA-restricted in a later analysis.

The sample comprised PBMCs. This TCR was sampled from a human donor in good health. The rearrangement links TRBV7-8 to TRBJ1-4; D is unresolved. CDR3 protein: CASSSIQATNEKLFF. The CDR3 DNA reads TGTGCCAGCAGTTCGATCCAGGCAACTAATGAAAAACTGTTTTTT.